The 5 T cell receptor beta chains below all came from one sample that was sequenced in a study of identical twins. One entry per CDR3 protein results from TCRdb running MiXCR on the 5' RACE reads. The sample holds approximately 490,000 distinct CDR3 sequences, about a fifth seen once. This sample was also put to use in a study of yellow fever vaccine responses in identical twins.

The sample was CD4+ T cells sorted from blood. The receptors originated from a woman aged 18-30 years in good health.

The chain couples TRBV4-1 to TRBJ1-2; no clear D. The germline V gene has CDR1 MGHRA and CDR2 YSYEKL. The CDR3 is 16 residues long. Trimming left V 3 bases short and J 5 bases short, with 19 bases between. The CDR3 reads CASSQEERAGSYGYTF. CDR3 sequence (DNA): TGCGCCAGCAGCCAGGAAGAGAGGGCAGGAAGTTATGGCTACACCTTC.

This chain connects TRBV2 to TRBJ2-7; D gene uncertain. Trimming took off 6 bases at V and 5 bases at J, with 11 bases between the two ends. Germline CDR1 SNHLY, CDR2 FYNNEI. The CDR3 has 12 residues. Written as DNA, the CDR3 is TGTGCCAGCAGGAGCGACACCCACGAGCAGTACTTC. It yields the protein CASRSDTHEQYF.

This clonotype was detected only a few times. The chain uses TRBV7-2 and TRBJ2-3; TRBD2 matches 10 bases. The ends lost 2 bases at V and 3 bases at J; junction bases unmatched: 23. Germline lookup yields CDR1 SGHTA and CDR2 FQGNSA. The CDR3 loop spans 22 amino acids. The CDR3 DNA sequence: TGTGCCAGCAGCTTATCGAGGAGACTTACTAGCGGGAAAGGGGGTGGGACAGATACGCAGTATTTT. This sequence encodes CASSLSRRLTSGKGGGTDTQYF.

The rearrangement uses TRBV7-2 and TRBJ2-1; a weak D match, TRBD1 (5 bases). This CDR3 spans 15 amino acids. Deletions cut 5 bases from V and 6 bases from J, with 17 bases between. CDR1 is SGHTA, CDR2 FQGNSA, per germline. CDR3 coding DNA: TGTGCCAGCAGCGAAAGGGGTGGCGTCGCCAATGAGCAGTTCTTC. It yields the protein CASSERGGVANEQFF.

The CDR3 region is CASSESRSGGITYNEQFF. The CDR3 region has the DNA TGCGCCAGCAGTGAGTCGCGGAGCGGGGGGATCACCTACAATGAGCAGTTCTTC. The chain carries TRBV10-1 and TRBJ2-1, with 9 bases identical to TRBD2. Trimming removed 0 bases from V and 2 bases from J; junction bases left unmatched: 8. Germline CDR1 reads WNHNN; CDR2 reads SYGVQD (reference sequence). The length of the CDR3 is 18 residues.